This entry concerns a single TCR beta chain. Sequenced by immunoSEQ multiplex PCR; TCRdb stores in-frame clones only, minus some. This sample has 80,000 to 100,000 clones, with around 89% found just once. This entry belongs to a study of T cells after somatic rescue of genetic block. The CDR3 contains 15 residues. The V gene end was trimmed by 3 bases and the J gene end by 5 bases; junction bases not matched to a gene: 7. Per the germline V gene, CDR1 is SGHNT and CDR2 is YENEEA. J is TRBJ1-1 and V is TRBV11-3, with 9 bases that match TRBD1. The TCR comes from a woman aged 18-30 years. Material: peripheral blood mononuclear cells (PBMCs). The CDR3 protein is CASSFQDRGETEAFF. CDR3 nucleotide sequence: TGTGCCAGCAGCTTCCAGGACAGGGGTGAAACTGAAGCTTTCTTT.